Listed here is a single TCR beta chain. The data stem from a study of blood T cell repertoires in COVID-19. Per the original methods: Reference gene primers were amplified, and this amplification served to estimate nucleated cell counts. Some clones are missing from TCRdb's copy, which holds only in-frame ones; the method was immunoSEQ multiplex PCR. V and J calls plus clone size are reproduced from that table; the DNA served to infer D and trimming. This sample carries some 200,000 clones, roughly 86% of them seen once, and the ten largest clones take more than 3%. Trimming cost V 10 bases and J 0 bases, with 10 bases left between them. The CDR3 spans 13 residues. Germline lookup yields CDR1 ENHRY and CDR2 SYGVKD.

This chain joins TRBV10-3 and TRBJ1-5; D gene unclear. Sample: peripheral blood. This TCR came from a man aged 70 or older with acute or convalescent COVID-19. The CDR3 spells CATSLDSNQPQHF. The CDR3, as DNA: TGTGCCACCTCACTTGATAGCAATCAGCCCCAGCATTTT.